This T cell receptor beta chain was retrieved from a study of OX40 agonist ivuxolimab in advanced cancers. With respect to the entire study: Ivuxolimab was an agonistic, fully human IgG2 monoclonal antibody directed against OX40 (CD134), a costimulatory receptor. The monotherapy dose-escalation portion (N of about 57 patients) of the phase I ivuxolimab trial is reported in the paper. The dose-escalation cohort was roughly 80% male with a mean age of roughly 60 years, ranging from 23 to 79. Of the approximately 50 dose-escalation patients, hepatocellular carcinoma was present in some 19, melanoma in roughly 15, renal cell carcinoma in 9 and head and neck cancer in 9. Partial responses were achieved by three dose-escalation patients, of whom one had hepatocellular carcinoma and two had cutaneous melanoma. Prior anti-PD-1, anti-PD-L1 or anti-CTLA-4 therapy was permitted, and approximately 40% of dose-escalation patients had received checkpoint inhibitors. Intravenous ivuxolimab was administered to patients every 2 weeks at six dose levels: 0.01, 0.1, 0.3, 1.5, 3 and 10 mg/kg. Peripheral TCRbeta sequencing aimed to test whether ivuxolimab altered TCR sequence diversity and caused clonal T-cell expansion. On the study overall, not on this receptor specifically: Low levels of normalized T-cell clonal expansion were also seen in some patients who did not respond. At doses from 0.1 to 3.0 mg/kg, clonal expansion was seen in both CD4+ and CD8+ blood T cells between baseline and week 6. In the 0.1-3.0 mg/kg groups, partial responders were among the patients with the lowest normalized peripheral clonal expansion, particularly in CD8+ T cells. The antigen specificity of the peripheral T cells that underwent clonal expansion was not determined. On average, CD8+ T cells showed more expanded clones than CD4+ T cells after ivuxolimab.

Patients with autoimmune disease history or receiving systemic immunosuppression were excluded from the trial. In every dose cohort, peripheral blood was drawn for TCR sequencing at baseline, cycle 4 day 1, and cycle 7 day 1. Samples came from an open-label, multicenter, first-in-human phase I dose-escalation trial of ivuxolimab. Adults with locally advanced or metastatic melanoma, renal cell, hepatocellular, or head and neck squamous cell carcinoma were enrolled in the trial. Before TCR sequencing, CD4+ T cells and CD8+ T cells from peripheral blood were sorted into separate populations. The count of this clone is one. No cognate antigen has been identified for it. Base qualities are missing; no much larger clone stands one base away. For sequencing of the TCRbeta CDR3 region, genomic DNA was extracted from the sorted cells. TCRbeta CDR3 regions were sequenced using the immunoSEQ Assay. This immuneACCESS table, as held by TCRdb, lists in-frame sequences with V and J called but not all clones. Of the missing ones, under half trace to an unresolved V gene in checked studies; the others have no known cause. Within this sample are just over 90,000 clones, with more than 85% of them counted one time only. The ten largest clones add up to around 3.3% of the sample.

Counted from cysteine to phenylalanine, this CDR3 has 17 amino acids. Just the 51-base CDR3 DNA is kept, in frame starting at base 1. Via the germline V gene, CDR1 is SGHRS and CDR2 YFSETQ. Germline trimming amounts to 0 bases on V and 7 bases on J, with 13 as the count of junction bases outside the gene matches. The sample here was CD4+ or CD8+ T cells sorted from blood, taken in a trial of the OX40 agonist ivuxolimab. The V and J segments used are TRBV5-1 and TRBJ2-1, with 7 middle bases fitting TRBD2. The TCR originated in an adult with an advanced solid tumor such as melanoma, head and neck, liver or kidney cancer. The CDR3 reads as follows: CASSLAPPYSGDNEQFF. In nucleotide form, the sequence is TGCGCCAGCAGCTTGGCCCCTCCCTACAGCGGGGATAATGAGCAGTTCTTC.